This TCR beta chain is drawn from a study of radiotherapy plus CTLA-4 blockade in lung cancer. Findings and limits, study-wide: Reports state that early shifts in blood T cell clones, with interferon-beta, best predicted response.

Assay: immunoSEQ multiplex PCR; the TCRdb copy retains only in-frame clones and omits some. The sample lists 25,000 to 30,000 clones; about 75% were seen once. This clone was found once. Its antigen is not identified. The CDR3 extends over 16 amino acids. Germline CDR1 and CDR2: MDHEN and SYDVKM. The V segment lost 5 bases and the J segment 8 bases; nucleotides outside the gene matches: 8. The chain couples TRBV28 to TRBJ2-1; TRBD2 aligns across 14 bases. The input for sequencing was peripheral blood, taken from a patient treated with radiotherapy plus ipilimumab. This TCR came from a human donor with non-small cell lung cancer that progressed on radiotherapy plus ipilimumab. The CDR3 is CASSILTSGRVHEQFF. CDR3 DNA: TGTGCCAGCAGTATCCTGACTAGCGGGAGGGTGCATGAGCAGTTCTTC.